This T cell receptor beta chain was observed in a study of blood T cell repertoires in COVID-19. Libraries were prepared by immunoSEQ multiplex PCR; TCRdb keeps only in-frame clonotypes and omits some of them. The data show some 200,000 clones, roughly four fifths seen once. Trimming removed 4 bases from V and 0 bases from J, with 11 bases in between. The CDR3 spans 15 residues. Germline V CDR1 and CDR2: SGHKS, YYEKEE (reference sequence). The genes are TRBV5-5 and TRBJ1-5; D is possibly TRBD1 (5 bases). The source is an elderly woman with COVID-19, enrolled during active disease. The material sequenced was peripheral blood. For the CDR3, the DNA is TGTGCCAGCAGCCCGACAGTGTATAGCAATCAGCCCCAGCATTTT. This codes for CASSPTVYSNQPQHF.